This section outlines one T cell receptor (beta chain) sequence together with its context. The sample belongs to a study of blood T cell repertoires in COVID-19. Study at large: Samples of COVID-19 (acute and convalescent) were obtained from the United States, Italy and Spain. Nucleic acid was either cDNA or gDNA, and it came from T cells, B-cell-depleted T cells, or PBMCs.

The CDR3 covers 14 residues. Germline-derived CDR1 and CDR2 are MNHEY and SVGAGI. V shed 8 bases and J 2 bases; nucleotides not matched to a gene: 4. As originally analysed: Quantification of nucleated cells was approximated via reference gene primer amplification. Method: immunoSEQ multiplex PCR; TCRdb's copy keeps in-frame clones and lacks some. That table is the source of V, J and clone size, and D and trimming were worked out from the DNA. Among 200,000 to 300,000 clones listed, roughly 82% were seen once. What was sequenced was peripheral blood. The V and J genes are TRBV6-5 and TRBJ2-1; 9 bases line up with TRBD2. The receptor was derived from a man aged 35 to 55 who had recovered from COVID-19. CDR3 in DNA: TGTGCCAGCTCGGTAGCGGGGGCCTACAATGAGCAGTTCTTC. Encoded protein: CASSVAGAYNEQFF.